This T cell receptor beta chain was found in a study of blood T cell repertoires in COVID-19. The CDR3 contains 15 residues. The V end lost 1 base, the J end lost 3 bases, and 11 bases lay between the germline ends. Germline CDR1 reads SGHVS; CDR2 reads FQNEAQ. The table came from immunoSEQ multiplex PCR; TCRdb's copy has only in-frame clones and leaves some out. The sample consists of roughly 160,000 clones, 75% to 85% of them appearing once. This clonotype was obtained from a woman aged 55 to 70 who had recovered from COVID-19. This chain joins TRBV7-8 and TRBJ2-3; TRBD1 might be the D (7 bases). Sequenced sample: PBMCs or T cells enriched from blood (not recorded which). The CDR3 spells CASSLGAGGTDTQYF. The DNA of the CDR3 is TGTGCCAGCAGCTTAGGGGCAGGGGGGACAGATACGCAGTATTTT. Based on the CDR3 plus reference TRBV7-8 and TRBJ2-3, the full variable domain is GAGVSQSPRYKVAKRGQDVALRCDPISGHVSLFWYQQALGQGPEFLTYFQNEAQLDKSGLPSDRFFAERPEGSVSTLKIQRTQQEDSAVYLCASSLGAGGTDTQYFGPGTRLTVL.